This TCR beta chain was observed in a study of vaccination effects on CD4 cells after COVID-19. This clone is a singleton in its sample. What it binds is not known. Assay used: immunoSEQ multiplex PCR; TCRdb lists only in-frame clones, some missing. The table lists approximately 61,000 clones, around 73% of them singletons. The V gene's germline CDR1 is SGHRS and CDR2 YFSETQ. V lost 4 bases, J lost 4 bases, and 8 bases stayed unmatched. CDR3 length: 16 residues. Sequencing followed a ViraFEST assay step that expanded antigen-specific CD4+ T cells with viral peptide pools. Investigators separated out CD4+ T cells once about eleven days of culture had passed. All participants had two doses of either the BNT162b2 or mRNA-1273 vaccine. The culture medium for 2 million or so PBMC per well included about 9 IU/ml IL-2 and 9.5 to 10 ug/ml peptides.

The material was CD4+ T cells from PBMCs cultured with HCoV-229E spike peptides, obtained after COVID-19 vaccination. The chain combines TRBV5-1 with TRBJ2-5; 12 bases match TRBD1. This sequence originates from a human donor who received a COVID-19 vaccine. Written as DNA, the CDR3 is TGCGCCAGCAGCCTGGGACAGGGGGCTCGTAGAGAGACCCAGTACTTC. Its translation: CASSLGQGARRETQYF.